The 5 T cell receptor beta chains below all came from one sample that was sequenced in a study of identical twins (dated by TCRdb to about 2016). The library was produced with 5' RACE. Instrument on record: Illumina HiSeq 2000. The public reads were run again by TCRdb, first through fastp at Q25 and then through MiXCR, and only productive beta chains were kept. When rows share a CDR3 protein, they turn into one entry using the most common DNA and genes. The sample table lists a few hundred thousand distinct CDR3 sequences, roughly 15% of them with a count of one. The biggest ten clones account for roughly 0.44% of the sample. The sample was also reused in another study, on yellow fever vaccine responses in identical twins.

Input material: CD4+ T cells sorted from blood. These receptors were taken from a woman under 30 in good health.

The rearrangement links TRBV14 to TRBJ2-7; D gene ambiguous. This CDR3 comprises 13 residues. Germline V gives CDR1 SGHDN, CDR2 FVKESK. CDR3 sequence reads: CPSSQVLSSEQYV. CDR3 nucleotide sequence: TGTCCCAGCAGCCAAGTCCTTAGTTCCGAGCAGTACGTC.

In this sample, this clonotype turned up a few times. The chain links TRBV12-3 or TRBV12-4 to TRBJ2-1, with D perhaps given as TRBD1 or TRBD2 (5 bases each). Trimming took 5 bases from V and 8 from J, leaving 10 bases between them. This CDR3 is built from 12 residues. CDR3 sequence reads: CASSPRGDEQFF. The CDR3 DNA sequence: TGTGCCAGCAGTCCGAGGGGCGATGAGCAGTTCTTC.

The J gene is TRBJ2-5, the V gene TRBV28; 7 bases line up with TRBD2. J was trimmed by 5 bases and V by 3 bases; bases with no gene match: 12. Per germline, CDR1 MDHEN and CDR2 SYDVKM. This CDR3 has 16 amino acids. CDR3 nucleotide sequence: TGTGCCAGCAGTTTTCGGGGGGTTACTAAGGTCGAGACCCAGTACTTC. This gives the protein CASSFRGVTKVETQYF.

This clonotype was recorded a few times. This chain joins TRBV10-3 and TRBJ2-1; 9 bases align to TRBD2. This CDR3 is built from 15 residues. Unmatched junction bases numbered 6, after V lost 5 bases and J lost 4 bases. The V gene's germline CDR1 is ENHRY and CDR2 SYGVKD. This CDR3 is CAISPAGGPYNEQFF. The DNA of the CDR3 is TGTGCCATCAGTCCAGCGGGAGGACCATACAATGAGCAGTTCTTC.

This chain links TRBV12-3 or TRBV12-4 with TRBJ2-7; 11 nucleotides line up with TRBD2. CDR3 length: 15 amino acids. J gave up 3 bases and V 6 bases, and 7 bases lay outside the gene matches. The chain's CDR3 is CASRMTSGTYYEQYF. CDR3 DNA sequence: TGTGCCAGCAGGATGACTAGCGGGACCTACTACGAGCAGTACTTC.